This T cell receptor beta chain was identified in a study of Graves' ophthalmopathy and Graves' hyperthyroidism. For repertoire sequencing, the TCR beta CDR3 regions were amplified from RNA transcripts. HTBI primers served in a first-round RT-PCR, which a second-round multiplex PCR followed. MiXCR, run by TCRdb on the multiplex PCR reads, gives a single entry per CDR3 protein. The table lists about 740,000 distinct CDR3 sequences, roughly two fifths of them singletons, with about 40% in the top ten. The sample holds a few counts of this clonotype. This TCR was sampled from an adult man with Graves' ophthalmopathy. Sequencing used peripheral blood.

The CDR3 here is CSARGLSSGNTIYF. Written as DNA, the CDR3 is TGCAGTGCTAGGGGGTTGAGCTCTGGAAACACCATATATTTT. This chain connects TRBV20-1 to TRBJ1-3, with D uncertain. The V and J ends lost 3 bases and 0 bases respectively, with 9 bases between them. Germline V CDR1 and CDR2: DFQATT, SNEGSKA (reference sequence). The CDR3 has 14 residues.